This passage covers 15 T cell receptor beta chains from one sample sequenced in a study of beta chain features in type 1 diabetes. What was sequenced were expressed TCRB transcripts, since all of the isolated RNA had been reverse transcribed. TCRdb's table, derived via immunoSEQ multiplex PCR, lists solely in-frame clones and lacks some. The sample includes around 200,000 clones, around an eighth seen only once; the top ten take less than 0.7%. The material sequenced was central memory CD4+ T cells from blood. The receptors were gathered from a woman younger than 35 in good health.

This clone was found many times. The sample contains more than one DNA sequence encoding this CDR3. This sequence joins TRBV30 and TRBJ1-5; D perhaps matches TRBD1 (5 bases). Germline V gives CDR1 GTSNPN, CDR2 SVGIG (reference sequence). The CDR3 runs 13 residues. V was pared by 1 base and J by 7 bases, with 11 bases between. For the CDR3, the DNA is TGTGCCTGGAGTGCCAGGGAAGGGCAGCCCCAGCATTTT. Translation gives CAWSAREGQPQHF.

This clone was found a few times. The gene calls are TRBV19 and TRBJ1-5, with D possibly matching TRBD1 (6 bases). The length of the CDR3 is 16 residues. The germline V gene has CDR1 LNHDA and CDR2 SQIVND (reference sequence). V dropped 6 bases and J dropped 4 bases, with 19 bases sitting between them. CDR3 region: CASSKPLDRPNQPQHF. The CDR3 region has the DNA TGTGCCAGTAGCAAACCCCTCGACAGGCCGAATCAGCCCCAGCATTTT.

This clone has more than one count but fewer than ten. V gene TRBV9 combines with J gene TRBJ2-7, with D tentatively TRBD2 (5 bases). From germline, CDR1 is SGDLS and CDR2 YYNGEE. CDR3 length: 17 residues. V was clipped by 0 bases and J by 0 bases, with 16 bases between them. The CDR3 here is CASSVAGGFLNSYEQYF. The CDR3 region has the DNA TGTGCCAGCAGCGTAGCTGGAGGTTTCCTCAACTCCTACGAGCAGTACTTC.

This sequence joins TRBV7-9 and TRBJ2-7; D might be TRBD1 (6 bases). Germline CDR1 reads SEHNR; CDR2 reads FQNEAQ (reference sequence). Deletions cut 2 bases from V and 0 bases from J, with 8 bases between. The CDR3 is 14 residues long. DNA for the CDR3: TGTGCCAGCAGCTTAAGACAGGACTCCTACGAGCAGTACTTC. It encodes CASSLRQDSYEQYF.

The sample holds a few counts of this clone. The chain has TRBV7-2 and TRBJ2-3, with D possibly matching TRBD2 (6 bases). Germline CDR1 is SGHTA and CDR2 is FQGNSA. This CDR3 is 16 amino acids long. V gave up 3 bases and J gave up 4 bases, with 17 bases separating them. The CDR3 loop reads CASSFRPSVWSDTQYF. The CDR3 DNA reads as TGTGCCAGCAGCTTTAGGCCTAGCGTTTGGTCAGATACGCAGTATTTT.

The CDR3 DNA follows: TGTGCCAGCAGCTTATATGTCACTGAGACCCAGTACTTC. Translated: CASSLYVTETQYF. This chain uses TRBV7-9 with TRBJ2-5; D is uncertain. The CDR3 sequence is 13 residues long. V was trimmed by 2 bases and J by 5 bases, leaving 9 bases between them. The germline V gene encodes CDR1 SEHNR and CDR2 FQNEAQ (reference sequence).

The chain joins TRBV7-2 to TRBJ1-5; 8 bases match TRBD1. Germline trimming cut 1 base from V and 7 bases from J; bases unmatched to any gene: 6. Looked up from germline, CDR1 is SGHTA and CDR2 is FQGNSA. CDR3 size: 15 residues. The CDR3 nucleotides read TGTGCCAGCAGCTTAGAGGGGACAGGACCCCAGCCCCAGCATTTT. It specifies CASSLEGTGPQPQHF.

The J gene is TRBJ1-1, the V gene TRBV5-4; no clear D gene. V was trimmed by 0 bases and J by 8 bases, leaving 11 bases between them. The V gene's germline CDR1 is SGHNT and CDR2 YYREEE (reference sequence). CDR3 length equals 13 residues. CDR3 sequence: CASSLGQFPEAFF. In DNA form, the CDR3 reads TGTGCCAGCAGCTTGGGGCAGTTCCCAGAAGCTTTCTTT.

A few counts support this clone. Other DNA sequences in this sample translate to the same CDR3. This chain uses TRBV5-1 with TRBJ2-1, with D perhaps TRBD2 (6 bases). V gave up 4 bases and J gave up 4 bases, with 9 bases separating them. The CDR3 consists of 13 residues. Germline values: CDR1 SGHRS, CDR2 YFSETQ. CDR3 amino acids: CASSPGSYNEQFF. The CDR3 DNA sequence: TGCGCCAGCAGCCCCGGGAGTTACAATGAGCAGTTCTTC.

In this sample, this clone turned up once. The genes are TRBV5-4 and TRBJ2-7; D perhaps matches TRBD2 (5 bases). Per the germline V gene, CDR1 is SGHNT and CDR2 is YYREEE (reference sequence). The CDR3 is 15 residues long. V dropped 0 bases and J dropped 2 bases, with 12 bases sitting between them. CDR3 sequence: CASSLAAAVTYEQYF. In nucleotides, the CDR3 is TGTGCCAGCAGCTTGGCCGCAGCGGTAACCTACGAGCAGTACTTC.

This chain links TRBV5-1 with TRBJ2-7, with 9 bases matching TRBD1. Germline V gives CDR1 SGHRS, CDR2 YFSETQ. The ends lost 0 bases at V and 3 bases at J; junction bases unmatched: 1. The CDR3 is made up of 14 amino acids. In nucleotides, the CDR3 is TGCGCCAGCAGCTTGGAGGGACAGGGCTACGAGCAGTACTTC. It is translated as CASSLEGQGYEQYF.

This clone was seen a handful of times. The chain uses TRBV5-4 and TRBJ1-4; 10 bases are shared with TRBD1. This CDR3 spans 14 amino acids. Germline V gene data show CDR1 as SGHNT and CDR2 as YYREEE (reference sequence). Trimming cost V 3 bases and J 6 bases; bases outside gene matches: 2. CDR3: CASSSTGGDEKLFF. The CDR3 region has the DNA TGTGCCAGCAGCTCGACAGGGGGCGATGAAAAACTGTTTTTT.

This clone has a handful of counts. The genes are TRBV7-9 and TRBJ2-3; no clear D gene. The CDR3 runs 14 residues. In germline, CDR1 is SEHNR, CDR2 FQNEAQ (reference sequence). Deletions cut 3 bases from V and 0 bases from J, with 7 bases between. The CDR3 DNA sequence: TGTGCCAGCAGCTTCGGCGGTAGCACAGATACGCAGTATTTT. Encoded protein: CASSFGGSTDTQYF.

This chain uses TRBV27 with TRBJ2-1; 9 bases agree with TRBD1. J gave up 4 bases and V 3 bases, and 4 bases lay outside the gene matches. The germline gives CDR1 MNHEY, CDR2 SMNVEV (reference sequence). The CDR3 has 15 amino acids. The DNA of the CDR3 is TGTGCCAGCAGTTTTTATGGGACAGGGTACAATGAGCAGTTCTTC. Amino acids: CASSFYGTGYNEQFF.

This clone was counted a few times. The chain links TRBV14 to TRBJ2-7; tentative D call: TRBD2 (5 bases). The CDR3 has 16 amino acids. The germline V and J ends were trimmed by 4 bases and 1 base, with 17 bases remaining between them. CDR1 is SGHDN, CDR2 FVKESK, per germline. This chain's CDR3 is CASSRGLGRASYEQYF. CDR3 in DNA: TGTGCCAGCAGCCGAGGGTTGGGTCGCGCGTCCTACGAGCAGTACTTC. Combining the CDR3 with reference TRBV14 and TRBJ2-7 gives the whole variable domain EAGVTQFPSHSVIEKGQTVTLRCDPISGHDNLYWYRRVMGKEIKFLLHFVKESKQDESGMPNNRFLAERTGGTYSTLKVQPAELEDSGVYFCASSRGLGRASYEQYFGPGTRLTVT.